This T cell receptor beta chain was recovered during a study of blood T cell repertoires in COVID-19. Study-level information: T cells, B-cell-depleted T cells, or PBMCs provided the cDNA or gDNA that served as material.

The V and J ends lost 6 bases and 4 bases, in that order; junction bases with no gene match: 7. The CDR3 has 14 residues. Germline CDR1 and CDR2: LGHNA and YNFKEQ. Repertoires were generated with immunoSEQ multiplex PCR, while TCRdb's copy carries only in-frame clones and drops some. The top ten hold 3.5% to 4% of the sample, which has 200,000 to 250,000 clones, approximately 86% seen once. This sequence joins TRBV4-2 and TRBJ1-2; 8 bases are a match to TRBD1. The clonotype was recovered from an elderly woman with acute or convalescent COVID-19. Sequenced material: peripheral blood. The CDR3 is CASRNDRGGYGYTF. DNA for the CDR3: TGTGCCAGCAGAAACGACAGGGGAGGCTATGGCTACACCTTC.